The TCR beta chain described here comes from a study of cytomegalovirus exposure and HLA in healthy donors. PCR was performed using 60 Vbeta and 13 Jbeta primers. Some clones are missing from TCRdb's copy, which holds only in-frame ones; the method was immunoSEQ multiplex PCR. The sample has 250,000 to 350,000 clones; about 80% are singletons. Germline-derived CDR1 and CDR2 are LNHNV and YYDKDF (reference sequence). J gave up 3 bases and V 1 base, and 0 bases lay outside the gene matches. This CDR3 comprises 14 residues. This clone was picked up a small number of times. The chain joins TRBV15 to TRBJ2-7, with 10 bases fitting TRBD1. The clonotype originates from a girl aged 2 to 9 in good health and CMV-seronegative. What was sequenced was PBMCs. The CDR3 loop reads CATSRGTGGYEQYF. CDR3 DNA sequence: TGTGCCACCAGCAGAGGGACAGGGGGCTACGAGCAGTACTTC. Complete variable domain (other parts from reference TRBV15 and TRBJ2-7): DAMVIQNPRYQVTQFGKPVTLSCSQTLNHNVMYWYQQKSSQAPKLLFHYYDKDFNNEADTPDNFQSRRPNTSFCFLDIRSPGLGDTAMYLCATSRGTGGYEQYFGPGTRLTVT.